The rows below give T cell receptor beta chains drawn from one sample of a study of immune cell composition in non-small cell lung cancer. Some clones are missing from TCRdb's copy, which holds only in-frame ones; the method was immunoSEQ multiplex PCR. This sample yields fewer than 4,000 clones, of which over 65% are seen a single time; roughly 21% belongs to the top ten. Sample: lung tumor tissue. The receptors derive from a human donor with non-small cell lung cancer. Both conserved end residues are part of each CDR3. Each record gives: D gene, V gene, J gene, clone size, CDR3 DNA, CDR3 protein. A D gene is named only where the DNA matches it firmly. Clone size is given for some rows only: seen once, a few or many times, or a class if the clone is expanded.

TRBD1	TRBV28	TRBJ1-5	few	TGTGCCAGCAGTTTCTCATACCGGGACAGGGGTGATCAGCCCCAGCATTTT	CASSFSYRDRGDQPQHF
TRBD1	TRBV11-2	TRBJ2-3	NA	TGTGCCAGCAGCAAGGACAGGGGCCCGACAGATACGCAGTATTTT	CASSKDRGPTDTQYF
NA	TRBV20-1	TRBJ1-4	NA	TGCAGTGCCGCGGGGACGGAAAAACTGTTTTTT	CSAAGTEKLFF
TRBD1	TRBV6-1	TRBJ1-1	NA	TGTGCCAGCAGTCTAGGGGGCAACCCGAACACTGAAGCTTTCTTT	CASSLGGNPNTEAFF
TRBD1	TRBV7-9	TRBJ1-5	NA	TGTGCCAGCAGCTCCAGGGGGACGGGCAATCAGCCCCAGCATTTT	CASSSRGTGNQPQHF
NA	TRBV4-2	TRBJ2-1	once	TGTGCCAGCAGCCAAGATCGGAGATCCTACAATGAGCAGTTCTTC	CASSQDRRSYNEQFF
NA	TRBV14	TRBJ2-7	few	TGTGCCAGCAGCCAAGATACCCGCGGTGTACACTACGAGCAGTACTTC	CASSQDTRGVHYEQYF
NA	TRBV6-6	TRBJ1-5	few	TGTGCCAGCAGTTACGACAGGAATCAGCCCCAGCATTTT	CASSYDRNQPQHF
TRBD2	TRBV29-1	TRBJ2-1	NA	TGCAGCGTTTCTAGCGGGGGGTACAATGAGCAGTTCTTC	CSVSSGGYNEQFF
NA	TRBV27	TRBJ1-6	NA	TGTGCCAGCGGACTTACAGGGCGTAATTCACCCCTCCACTTT	CASGLTGRNSPLHF
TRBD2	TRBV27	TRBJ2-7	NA	TGTGCCAGCAGTTTTACGGGAGGGACCTCCGAGCAGTACTTC	CASSFTGGTSEQYF
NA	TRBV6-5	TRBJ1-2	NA	TGTGCCAGCAGTTACTCGAGGAGAGCTAACTATGGCTACACCTTC	CASSYSRRANYGYTF
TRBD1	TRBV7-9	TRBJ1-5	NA	TGTGCCAGCAGCCCGCGGGCGACAGGGGTACAGCCCCAGCATTTT	CASSPRATGVQPQHF
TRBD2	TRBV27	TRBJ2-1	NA	TGTGCCAGCAGGCGACTAGCGGCGGGGAATGAGCAGTTCTTC	CASRRLAAGNEQFF
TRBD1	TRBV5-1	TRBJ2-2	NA	TGCGCCAGCAGCTTTGAGGAGGGGACAGGGGAGACCGGGGAGCTGTTTTTT	CASSFEEGTGETGELFF
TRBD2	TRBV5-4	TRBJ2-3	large	TGTGCCAGCAGCGTCAGACTAGCGGGAGGCCCCACAGATACGCAGTATTTT	CASSVRLAGGPTDTQYF
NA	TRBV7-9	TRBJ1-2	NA	TGTGCCAGCAGCTTCCTGACTCAGGGTAATTGGGATGGCTACACCTTC	CASSFLTQGNWDGYTF
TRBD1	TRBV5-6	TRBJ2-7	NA	TGTGCCAGCAGCTCTAACAGGGGAACCTACGAGCAGTACTTC	CASSSNRGTYEQYF
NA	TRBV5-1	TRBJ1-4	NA	TGCGCCAGCAGCTTGGACGCCCTACTTGGGTTTCGGGGAACGTTTGAAAAACTGTTTTTT	CASSLDALLGFRGTFEKLFF
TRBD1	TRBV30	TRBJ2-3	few	TGTGCCTGGGGACAGGGGCGAGATACGCAGTATTTT	CAWGQGRDTQYF
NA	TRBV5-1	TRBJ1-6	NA	TGCGCCAGCAGCTTGGTCGGCAGGCTGAGCTCCTATAATTCACCCCTCCACTTT	CASSLVGRLSSYNSPLHF
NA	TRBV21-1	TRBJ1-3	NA	TGTGCCAGCAGCCCTCAAGGGGTAGGCAGGGACTCTGGAAACACCATATATTTT	CASSPQGVGRDSGNTIYF
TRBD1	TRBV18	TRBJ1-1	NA	TGTGCCAGCTCACTCCGGACAGGGCGGACGAACACTGAAGCTTTCTTT	CASSLRTGRTNTEAFF
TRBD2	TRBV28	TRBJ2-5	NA	TGTGCCAGCAGTCCATTCTTTCAGCCCTCGACTAGCGGGAGAGAGAAGACCCAGTACTTC	CASSPFFQPSTSGREKTQYF
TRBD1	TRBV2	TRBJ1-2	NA	TGTGCCAGCAGTGATATCGACAGGGACTACACCTTC	CASSDIDRDYTF
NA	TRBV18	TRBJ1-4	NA	TGTGCCAGCTCACCACCTCTGTATGCAACTAATGAAAAACTGTTTTTT	CASSPPLYATNEKLFF
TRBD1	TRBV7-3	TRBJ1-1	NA	TGTGCCAGCAGCTTTCAAGTCGTACATAGGGGGCAGAACACTGAAGCTTTCTTT	CASSFQVVHRGQNTEAFF
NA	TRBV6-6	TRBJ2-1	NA	TGTGCCAACAAGCAGCAGCAAGCGGGTGAGCAGTTCTTC	CANKQQQAGEQFF
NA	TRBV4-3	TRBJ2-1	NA	TGCGCCAGCAGCCAAGAAAGAGGGTTCTACAATGAGCAGTTCTTC	CASSQERGFYNEQFF
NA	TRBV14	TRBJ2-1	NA	TGTGCCAGCAGCCAAGATAAGGGGCCTCAGTTCTTC	CASSQDKGPQFF
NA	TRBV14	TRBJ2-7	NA	TGTGCCAGCAGCCACATTTCCCAGGGTAGGGCCTACGAGCAGTACTTC	CASSHISQGRAYEQYF